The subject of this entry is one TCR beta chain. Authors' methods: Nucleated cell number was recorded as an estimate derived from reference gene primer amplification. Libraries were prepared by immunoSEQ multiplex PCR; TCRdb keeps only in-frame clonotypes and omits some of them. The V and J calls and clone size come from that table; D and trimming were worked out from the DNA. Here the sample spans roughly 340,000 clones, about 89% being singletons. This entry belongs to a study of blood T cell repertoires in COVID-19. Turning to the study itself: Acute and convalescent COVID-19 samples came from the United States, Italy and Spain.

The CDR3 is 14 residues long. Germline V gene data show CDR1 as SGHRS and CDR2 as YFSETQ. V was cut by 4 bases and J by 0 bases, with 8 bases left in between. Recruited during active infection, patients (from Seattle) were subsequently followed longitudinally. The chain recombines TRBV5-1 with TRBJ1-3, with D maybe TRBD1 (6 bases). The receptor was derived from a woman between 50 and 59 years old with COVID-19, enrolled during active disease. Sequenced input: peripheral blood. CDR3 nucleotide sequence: TGCGCCAGCAGCCGGGACAACTCTGGAAACACCATATATTTT. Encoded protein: CASSRDNSGNTIYF.